Below are 32 T cell receptor beta chains sequenced from a single sample in a study of OX40 agonist ivuxolimab in advanced cancers. TCRdb's copy holds only in-frame clones and misses some; the assay was immunoSEQ multiplex PCR. The sample lists tens of thousands of clones, 92% occurring once. Sequences were derived from CD4+ or CD8+ T cells sorted from blood, sampled in a trial of the OX40 agonist ivuxolimab. Every receptor here comes from an adult with an advanced solid tumor such as melanoma, head and neck, liver or kidney cancer.

This chain links TRBV2 with TRBJ1-6; D gene unclear. This CDR3 is built from 16 residues. CDR1 is SNHLY, CDR2 FYNNEI, per germline. V was clipped by 5 bases and J by 2 bases, with 13 bases between them. The CDR3 protein is CASSQRSFTYNSPLHF. The CDR3 DNA follows: TGTGCCAGCAGTCAGCGGAGTTTTACCTATAATTCACCCCTCCACTTT.

This chain joins TRBV11-2 and TRBJ2-5; 15 bases agree with TRBD2. CDR1 is SGHAT and CDR2 is FQNNGV in the germline V gene. The length of the CDR3 is 15 residues. V lost 5 bases to trimming and J lost 4 bases; unmatched junction nucleotides: 2. CDR3 amino acids: CASSPGLAGGETQYF. The CDR3 DNA follows: TGTGCCAGCAGCCCGGGACTAGCGGGAGGAGAGACCCAGTACTTC. Full variable domain (rest looked up from reference TRBV11-2 and TRBJ2-5): EAGVAQSPRYKIIEKRQSVAFWCNPISGHATLYWYQQILGQGPKLLIQFQNNGVVDDSQLPKDRFSAERLKGVDSTLKIQPAKLEDSAVYLCASSPGLAGGETQYFGPGTRLLVL.

On this clone: Other DNA sequences of this sample code for an identical CDR3. V and J are TRBV19 and TRBJ2-7; 12 nucleotides align to TRBD1. Germline loops: CDR1 LNHDA, CDR2 SQIVND (reference sequence). Trimming at V came to 5 bases and at J to 4 bases, leaving 3 bases not matched to a gene. The CDR3 loop spans 14 amino acids. The CDR3 nucleotides read TGTGCCAGTAGTCGGGGACAGGGGGCTTACGAGCAGTACTTC. Translating gives CASSRGQGAYEQYF.

The chain combines TRBV6-4 with TRBJ1-4; D perhaps matches TRBD1 (5 bases). Germline V gene sequence: CDR1 MRHNA, CDR2 SNTAGT. V shed 10 bases and J shed 7 bases, with 16 bases lying between them. The CDR3 contains 13 residues. CDR3 nucleotide sequence: TGTGCCACTGGGGCAGGAGTGTTTGAAAAACTGTTTTTT. As protein: CATGAGVFEKLFF.

J is TRBJ2-1 and V is TRBV14; 10 bases are shared with TRBD2. The CDR3 length is 17 residues. Trimming cost V 3 bases and J 3 bases; bases outside gene matches: 8. Germline CDR1 reads SGHDN; CDR2 reads FVKESK. For the CDR3, the DNA is TGTGCCAGCAGCCAGATTAGCGGGAGGTCTTTCTACAATGAGCAGTTCTTC. Translation: CASSQISGRSFYNEQFF.

The gene calls are TRBV5-1 and TRBJ2-3, with 10 bases aligning to TRBD1. CDR3 size: 14 residues. CDR1 is SGHRS, CDR2 YFSETQ, per germline. After removal of 4 bases from V and 3 bases from J, the junction contained 2 bases not matched to a gene. The CDR3 sequence is CASSEGQGTDTQYF. In DNA form, the CDR3 reads TGCGCCAGCAGCGAGGGACAGGGGACAGATACGCAGTATTTT.

The chain employs TRBV18 and TRBJ2-6, with D hard to call. The CDR3 runs 17 residues. Trimming shortened V by 2 bases and J by 0 bases, and 11 bases separated the two germline ends. Germline values: CDR1 KGHSH, CDR2 LQKENI. CDR3 protein: CASSPSPEFSGANVLTF. The CDR3 DNA is TGTGCCAGCTCACCATCACCCGAATTCTCTGGGGCCAACGTCCTGACTTTC.

This clone appeared once. The CDR3 region is CASSAPPTTQFF. The CDR3 nucleotides are TGTGCCAGCAGCGCACCCCCGACCACCCAATTCTTC. The chain uses TRBV7-2 and TRBJ2-1, with D hard to call. The germline V and J ends were trimmed by 5 bases and 16 bases, with 18 bases remaining between them. This CDR3 spans 12 amino acids. Germline V gene data show CDR1 as SGHTA and CDR2 as FQGNSA.

The chain employs TRBV18 and TRBJ2-3; maybe TRBD2 (5 bases). V was shortened by 3 bases and J by 2 bases, with 12 bases between the two germline ends. Germline V lookup: CDR1 KGHSH, CDR2 LQKENI. The CDR3 contains 15 residues. The CDR3 DNA reads TGTGCCAGCTCACCCCGGGTGGAGGCCACAGATACGCAGTATTTT. Its translation is CASSPRVEATDTQYF. The full variable domain, in which reference TRBV18 and TRBJ2-3 provide the parts outside the CDR3, is NAGVMQNPRHLVRRRGQEARLRCSPMKGHSHVYWYRQLPEEGLKFMVYLQKENIIDESGMPKERFSAEFPKEGPSILRIQQVVRGDSAAYFCASSPRVEATDTQYFGPGTRLTVL.

V is TRBV29-1 and J is TRBJ2-1; TRBD1 aligns across 10 bases. The junction had 9 bases not matched to a gene; V was cut back by 6 bases and J by 4 bases. The CDR3 is 15 amino acids. Germline V gene lookup returns CDR1 SQVTM and CDR2 ANQGSEA. The CDR3 DNA sequence: TGCAGCGTCGACAAGACAGGGGGCGCTTACAATGAGCAGTTCTTC. Translating it yields CSVDKTGGAYNEQFF.

This clone was observed a few times. The chain is built from TRBV7-2 and TRBJ2-1; 8 positions match TRBD2. This CDR3 is 16 amino acids long. The germline CDR1 and CDR2 sequences are SGHTA and FQGNSA. The V gene end was trimmed by 6 bases and the J gene end by 0 bases; junction bases not matched to a gene: 7. The CDR3 DNA reads as TGTGCCAGCAGTCCGACTAGCGACAGCTCCTACAATGAGCAGTTCTTC. It is translated as CASSPTSDSSYNEQFF.

This rearrangement joins TRBV5-1 to TRBJ2-2; D not resolved. This CDR3 region has 13 residues. V was cut by 5 bases and J by 6 bases, with 11 bases left in between. Germline V gives CDR1 SGHRS, CDR2 YFSETQ. CDR3 in DNA: TGCGCCAGCAGACCGGATCAGGCCGGGGAGCTGTTTTTT. Residues: CASRPDQAGELFF. The whole variable domain, remainder taken from reference TRBV5-1 and TRBJ2-2, is KAGVTQTPRYLIKTRGQQVTLSCSPISGHRSVSWYQQTPGQGLQFLFEYFSETQRNKGNFPGRFSGRQFSNSRSEMNVSTLELGDSALYLCASRPDQAGELFFGEGSRLTVL.

The chain has TRBV19 and TRBJ1-2; D remains unclear. Germline V gene sequence: CDR1 LNHDA, CDR2 SQIVND (reference sequence). This CDR3 is 12 amino acids long. V was shortened by 6 bases and J by 3 bases, with 8 bases between the two germline ends. CDR3 loop: CASSHRDYGYTF. The DNA of the CDR3 is TGTGCCAGTAGCCACAGAGACTATGGCTACACCTTC.

CDR3 sequence (DNA): TGTGCCAGCAGTTCCCATGTCGGCAGCAGGGATGGCACTGAAGCTTTCTTT. This translates into CASSSHVGSRDGTEAFF. V and J are TRBV27 and TRBJ1-1; D perhaps matches TRBD1 (5 bases). Germline lookup yields CDR1 MNHEY and CDR2 SMNVEV (reference sequence). The V end was cut by 4 bases, the J end by 4 bases, with 22 bases between. The CDR3 spans 17 residues.

The chain uses TRBV23-1 and TRBJ2-3; TRBD1 might be the D (5 bases). TRBV23-1 has ORF status, its function being uncertain. The CDR3 spans 15 residues. V was clipped by 8 bases and J by 1 base, with 16 bases between them. CDR3 sequence: CASGLQGLRTDTQYF. The CDR3 bases are TGCGCCAGCGGCCTCCAGGGCTTACGCACAGATACGCAGTATTTT.

The chain combines TRBV18 with TRBJ2-6, with D possibly being TRBD1 (6 bases). CDR3 length: 16 amino acids. The V and J ends lost 2 bases and 4 bases respectively, with 12 bases between them. Germline values: CDR1 KGHSH, CDR2 LQKENI. This CDR3 reads CASSPTGTGGANVLTF. As DNA, the CDR3 is TGTGCCAGCTCACCAACAGGGACGGGCGGGGCCAACGTCCTGACTTTC.

The chain combines TRBV30 with TRBJ2-3, with D perhaps TRBD1 or TRBD2 (6 bases each). Germline-derived CDR1 and CDR2 are GTSNPN and SVGIG (reference sequence). V lost 0 bases and J 4 bases, leaving 14 bases between the germline ends. This CDR3 region has 15 residues. CDR3 nucleotide sequence: TGTGCCTGGAGTGTAGGGGGGACGGGTGCAGATACGCAGTATTTT. It translates to CAWSVGGTGADTQYF.

In its sample, this clone was seen once. This chain links TRBV7-2 with TRBJ2-1; TRBD2 aligns across 11 bases. V gave up 1 base and J gave up 10 bases; unmatched junction bases: 0. The CDR3 spans 13 residues. Germline assignment: CDR1 SGHTA and CDR2 FQGNSA. The CDR3 here is CASSLGTSGEQFF. DNA of the CDR3: TGTGCCAGCAGCTTAGGGACTAGCGGGGAGCAGTTCTTC.

This chain links TRBV25-1 with TRBJ1-1, with 12 bases that match TRBD1. CDR3 length: 13 amino acids. Germline CDR1 and CDR2: MGHDK and SYGVNS. Unmatched junction bases numbered 2, after V lost 3 bases and J lost 9 bases. The CDR3 nucleotides read TGTGCCAGCAGTGACGGGACAGGGGGCAAAGCTTTCTTT. It yields the protein CASSDGTGGKAFF.

The rearrangement joins TRBV2 to TRBJ1-4; D is unresolved. CDR3 length: 14 amino acids. Germline V gene data show CDR1 as SNHLY and CDR2 as FYNNEI. V lost 6 bases and J lost 0, with 8 bases in between. In DNA form, the CDR3 reads TGTGCCAGCAGAGAAAGCCCAACTAATGAAAAACTGTTTTTT. This encodes CASRESPTNEKLFF.

The rearrangement uses TRBV5-1 and TRBJ2-7, with 8 bases identical to TRBD1. Germline values: CDR1 SGHRS, CDR2 YFSETQ. V was clipped by 4 bases and J by 2 bases; unmatched bases: 5. The CDR3 is made up of 14 amino acids. In DNA form, the CDR3 reads TGCGCCAGCAGCGAAACGGGACAGGCCTACGAGCAGTACTTC. Protein: CASSETGQAYEQYF. The full variable domain, its missing parts supplied by reference TRBV5-1 and TRBJ2-7, is KAGVTQTPRYLIKTRGQQVTLSCSPISGHRSVSWYQQTPGQGLQFLFEYFSETQRNKGNFPGRFSGRQFSNSRSEMNVSTLELGDSALYLCASSETGQAYEQYFGPGTRLTVT.

The chain recombines TRBV18 with TRBJ1-4, with no clear D. The CDR3 is made up of 16 amino acids. Between the trimmed V and J ends, which lost 3 bases and 5 bases, there was a span of 16 bases. Germline V lookup: CDR1 KGHSH, CDR2 LQKENI. The CDR3 sequence: CASSPQPWGSNEKLFF. The CDR3 nucleotides read TGTGCCAGCTCACCCCAACCTTGGGGATCCAATGAAAAACTGTTTTTT.

The rearrangement joins TRBV7-9 to TRBJ2-5; D gene uncertain. Trimming removed 3 bases at V and 4 bases at J, with 9 bases between. CDR3 length equals 13 residues. CDR1 SEHNR and CDR2 FQNEAQ come from the germline V gene (reference sequence). CDR3 in DNA: TGTGCCAGCAGCTTTGGTAGCAGAGAGACCCAGTACTTC. This gives the protein CASSFGSRETQYF.

This chain connects TRBV7-6 to TRBJ2-3, with 8 positions matching TRBD2. This CDR3 is 15 amino acids long. Trimming took 4 bases from V and 4 from J; bases not matched to a gene: 7. In germline, CDR1 is SGHVS, CDR2 FNYEAQ. The CDR3 sequence is CASSYQAGVADTQYF. In nucleotides, the CDR3 is TGTGCCAGCAGCTACCAAGCGGGAGTTGCAGATACGCAGTATTTT.

This chain links TRBV7-9 with TRBJ2-2; 8 nucleotides align to TRBD1. Germline V gene data show CDR1 as SEHNR and CDR2 as FQNEAQ (reference sequence). The CDR3 sequence is 17 residues long. Trimming took 5 bases from V and 5 from J; bases not matched to a gene: 13. For the CDR3, the DNA is TGTGCCAGCAGCCCGGACAGGGTATCGGTTTATACCGGGGAGCTGTTTTTT. It translates to CASSPDRVSVYTGELFF.

This clone was detected only once. J is TRBJ2-2 and V is TRBV10-1, with no clear D. The CDR3 is made up of 14 amino acids. V lost 3 bases and J lost 3, with 8 bases in between. CDR1 is WNHNN, CDR2 SYGVQD, per germline (reference sequence). CDR3 amino acids: CASSELDDTGELFF. CDR3 in DNA: TGCGCCAGCAGTGAATTGGACGACACCGGGGAGCTGTTTTTT.

This clone has only one observation. The V call is TRBV29-1, the J call TRBJ2-1; D perhaps matches TRBD2 (6 bases). From germline, CDR1 is SQVTM and CDR2 ANQGSEA. The CDR3 has 14 amino acids. The V end lost 4 bases, the J end lost 2 bases, and 12 bases lay between the germline ends. CDR3: CSVVVGSTYNEQFF. The CDR3 DNA is TGCAGCGTTGTCGTCGGGAGTACCTACAATGAGCAGTTCTTC.

The chain recombines TRBV29-1 with TRBJ2-7; D gene uncertain. The germline V gene has CDR1 SQVTM and CDR2 ANQGSEA. Trimming took off 4 bases at V and 5 bases at J, with 6 bases between the two ends. The CDR3 contains 10 residues. CDR3 sequence reads: CSVANHEQYF. Here the CDR3 DNA reads TGCAGCGTTGCTAACCACGAGCAGTACTTC.

This clone turned up a few times. The gene calls are TRBV10-1 and TRBJ2-5, with 13 bases identical to TRBD2. This CDR3 region has 14 residues. Germline CDR1 is WNHNN and CDR2 is SYGVQD (reference sequence). With 2 bases clipped from V and 7 bases from J, the junction kept 1 base outside the gene matches. As DNA, the CDR3 is TGCGCCAGCAGTGAGGGGACTAGCGGGGCGACCCAGTACTTC. This sequence encodes CASSEGTSGATQYF.

The chain couples TRBV2 to TRBJ1-1; 8 bases map to TRBD1. Looked up from germline, CDR1 is SNHLY and CDR2 is FYNNEI. The length of the CDR3 is 15 residues. J was trimmed by 0 bases and V by 3 bases; bases with no gene match: 3. The CDR3 sequence: CASSETGAVNTEAFF. The CDR3 region has the DNA TGTGCCAGCAGTGAGACAGGGGCTGTGAACACTGAAGCTTTCTTT. The full variable domain, its missing parts supplied by reference TRBV2 and TRBJ1-1, is EPEVTQTPSHQVTQMGQEVILRCVPISNHLYFYWYRQILGQKVEFLVSFYNNEISEKSEIFDDQFSVERPDGSNFTLKIRSTKLEDSAMYFCASSETGAVNTEAFFGQGTRLTVV.

This rearrangement joins TRBV19 to TRBJ1-5, with a possible D match to TRBD1 (6 bases). Trimming removed 5 bases from V and 5 bases from J, with 16 bases in between. This CDR3 spans 15 amino acids. Germline V gives CDR1 LNHDA, CDR2 SQIVND (reference sequence). For the CDR3, the DNA is TGTGCCAGTAGTCCGATGGGGGGCAGGGATCAGCCCCAGCATTTT. This codes for CASSPMGGRDQPQHF.

This clone has only a few counts. J is TRBJ1-1 and V is TRBV4-1, with 10 positions matching TRBD1. The CDR3 sequence is 17 residues long. The V gene end was trimmed by 4 bases and the J gene end by 4 bases; junction bases not matched to a gene: 12. Germline CDR1 MGHRA, CDR2 YSYEKL. CDR3 nucleotides: TGCGCCAGCAGCCCCCCTGGACAGGGGGTTCCCCCCACTGAAGCTTTCTTT. Amino acids: CASSPPGQGVPPTEAFF.